Listed below are T cell receptor beta chains from one sample, sequenced in a study of CD8+ T cells in alopecia areata. Assay: immunoSEQ multiplex PCR; the TCRdb copy retains only in-frame clones and omits some. This sample has roughly 14,000 clones, with approximately 58% found just once. Material: CD4+ Tregs sorted from blood. The source is a human donor with alopecia areata. The CDR3 runs from the conserved cysteine through the conserved F or W.

TRBV11-3	TRBJ1-2	CASSLGPLSSGYTF
TRBV7-8	TRBJ2-1	CASSKSVDSSGRKDEQFF
TRBV19	TRBJ2-5	CASSIIGRDIKTQYF
TRBV30	TRBJ1-4	CAWSGRDGPRPTNEKLFF
TRBV7-9	TRBJ2-5	CASSLLGRETQYF
TRBV7-9	TRBJ2-1	CASSLTGSGSSYNEQFF
TRBV7-3	TRBJ2-1	CASSLDGGSSYNEQFF
TRBV28	TRBJ2-5	CASSLEGGGRLETQYF
TRBV5-6	TRBJ1-5	CASSLRKTGDQPQHF
TRBV5-1	TRBJ2-5	CASSYQLGLAGEETQYF
TRBV5-1	TRBJ2-6	CASSPHGAASRREGANVLTF
TRBV15	TRBJ1-2	CATSHPGQGSNYGYTF
TRBV19	TRBJ1-1	CASSNRPRQGLTEAFF
TRBV29-1	TRBJ2-7	CSVAQGAGEQYF
TRBV4-1	TRBJ1-2	CASSPMGQGVYGYTF
TRBV6-1	TRBJ1-5	CASSEGPYQPQHF
TRBV7-9	TRBJ1-5	CASSLGGQAEHF
TRBV27	TRBJ2-7	CASSFYPGYEQYF
TRBV5-1	TRBJ1-4	CASSLGQGDEKLFF
TRBV7-3	TRBJ1-1	CASSLTFGQGEAFF
TRBV6-5	TRBJ2-3	CASKALGEQYF
TRBV7-9	TRBJ2-1	CASSLTSGSIVEQFF
TRBV7-9	TRBJ2-1	CALGGRVSLAGSYNEQFF
TRBV6-1	TRBJ2-4	CASSEYGTGGDIQYF
TRBV2	TRBJ1-2	CASGRDYGYTF
TRBV18	TRBJ2-7	CASSPGDFGEQYF
TRBV6-6	TRBJ2-3	CASSVPGRDTQYF
TRBV6-6	TRBJ2-7	CASTRGLAGGAEQYF
TRBV29-1	TRBJ2-6	CSVAFSGANVLTF
TRBV19	TRBJ2-7	CASSPPFGTGQGLGGYEQYF
TRBV2	TRBJ1-1	CASSDVRTGGGTEAFF
TRBV18	TRBJ2-3	CASSQIAGGPDTQYF
TRBV29-1	TRBJ1-2	CSVRSDRGHYGYTF
TRBV5-1	TRBJ2-4	CASSDWASKNIQYF
TRBV27	TRBJ2-6	CASSYGTAGANVLTF
TRBV27	TRBJ1-5	CASSFPSKIEPNQPQHF
TRBV6-8	TRBJ1-5	CASSYLHLTGKWGQPQHF
TRBV2	TRBJ2-1	CASTPTTPGYNEQFF
TRBV11-2	TRBJ2-1	CASSRTGGVNEQFF
TRBV5-1	TRBJ2-7	CASAPSGRAYEQYF
TRBV4-2	TRBJ1-2	CASSQEAFANYGYTF
TRBV27	TRBJ1-1	CASSLSRGTEAFF
TRBV5-1	TRBJ1-1	CASSSLLNTEAFF
TRBV7-9	TRBJ2-1	CASSFRLARHNEQFF
TRBV9	TRBJ1-2	CASSLGMFYGYTF
TRBV6-5	TRBJ2-5	CASSSRTSGMRETQYF
TRBV5-1	TRBJ2-5	CASRVSGGREETQYF
TRBV9	TRBJ2-1	CASSVALLAGGQNEQFF
TRBV27	TRBJ2-3	CASSIRKREPTDTQYF
TRBV6-5	TRBJ2-7	CASSYPAGGPREQYF
TRBV28	TRBJ1-5	CASSLGYRVEGPQHF
TRBV7-6	TRBJ2-7	CASSLVAEGPYEQYF
TRBV6-1	TRBJ2-1	CAGGTSGRAYNEQFF
TRBV6-6	TRBJ2-5	CASSRDREETQYF
TRBV27	TRBJ2-1	CASRTGLLRGNEQFF
TRBV7-9	TRBJ2-3	CASSPHRSASGSVADTQYF